What follows is one TCR beta chain and its context. Its cognate antigen has yet to be identified. Base-call qualities are not available, and no considerably larger clone is one nucleotide away. The library was built by means of the immunoSEQ multiplex PCR assay. TCRdb re-hosts the immuneACCESS table, in-frame sequences only. Its copies lack some clones; in the studies checked, an unresolved V gene accounts for under half of them, and the cause for the rest is not known. For this sample the table gives 630,000 or so clones, of which about 90% were detected only once. The ten largest clones represent under 0.01% of the sample. This sample was taken from a study of shared T cell receptors in the human thymus (dated by TCRdb to the early 2020s). Background on the whole study: The study examined how self-reactive, shared T-cell receptor alpha chains are generated in the human thymus.

The germline V gene supplies CDR1 ENHRY and CDR2 SYGVKD. Trimming costs V 0 bases and J 2 bases, and their ends lie 8 bases apart. Reading from cysteine to phenylalanine, the CDR3 counts 14 amino acids. Left in the record is the CDR3 DNA by itself, 42 bases read in frame from the first base. This same sample was also taken into another study, of human thymus T cells. In that second paper, the authors write: Donors were immunologically healthy infants undergoing open corrective cardiac surgery for congenital heart defects in Finland. The thymus tissue came from surgical resects taken out during corrective cardiac surgery. Biased V and J gene segment usage appeared to be present in both thymic and peripheral blood repertoires. Highly overlapping thymic TCR repertoires among unrelated individuals were reported in the related research. The study described the TCR alpha and beta repertoires in under ten infant thymus samples and a handful of matching peripheral blood samples. Donor ages ranging from 7 to 244 days were recorded, and more than five male and a couple of female infants were included in the cohort. After being mechanically released from the tissue, thymocytes were kept at -70 degrees C in pellets of roughly 10-30 million cells. A QIAsymphony instrument was used to extract genomic DNA from the frozen cell pellets. The immunoSEQ multiplex PCR assay was used to amplify the TCRB and TCRAD loci from a standardized amount of quality-controlled genomic DNA. The amplicons covered the V(D)J region and were long enough to include the CDR3 and to identify the V and J genes. Amplicon sequencing was performed on an Illumina platform through the commercial immunoSEQ service. Primer bias and sequencing errors were corrected as previously described, and TCRAD and TCRB definitions were based on the IMGT database. immunoSEQ Analyzer 3.0 and VDJTools were used for repertoire analysis, which covered basic statistics, V/J segment usage, diversity estimates, rarefaction and pairwise overlap. Diversity was estimated using the Chao1, ChaoE, Efron-Thisted, Shannon and inverse Simpson indices, and was also estimated on datasets down-sampled to the size of the smallest sample. Repertoire overlap was determined by strict matching of CDR3 nucleotide sequence, V gene and J gene, and Jaccard-based multidimensional scaling clustering was applied. Thymus samples yielded on average about 810,000 unique TCRB clonotypes, compared with some 89,000 from blood samples.

This TCR was recovered from a boy in the first two years of life with a congenital heart defect. Donor details come from another sample of the same person, matched by shared clones. Sequenced input: thymocytes. Recombination joined TRBV10-3 with TRBJ2-7; no D gene is confidently identified. Here is the DNA: TGTGCCATCAGTGAGTCGAGACACACCTACGAGCAGTACTTC. This yields the protein CAISESRHTYEQYF.